The 27 T cell receptor beta chains given below trace back to one sample, sequenced in a study of blood T cell repertoires in COVID-19. Here immunoSEQ multiplex PCR was the method, and the copy in TCRdb shows in-frame clones only, minus some. The table has about 26,000 clones, approximately 82% seen once. The sample consisted of peripheral blood. These TCRs come from a human donor in a cohort sampled during active COVID-19.

By sample share, this clone is medium-sized (0.01 to 0.1%). This chain links TRBV28 with TRBJ2-1; 7 bases are shared with TRBD1. This CDR3 has 15 amino acids. After removal of 5 bases from V and 0 bases from J, the junction contained 4 bases not matched to a gene. Germline CDR1 reads MDHEN; CDR2 reads SYDVKM. The CDR3 protein is CASSPRQGSYNEQFF. CDR3 sequence (DNA): TGTGCCAGCAGTCCGCGACAGGGCTCCTACAATGAGCAGTTCTTC. Together with reference TRBV28 and TRBJ2-1, the CDR3 gives the full variable domain: DVKVTQSSRYLVKRTGEKVFLECVQDMDHENMFWYRQDPGLGLRLIYFSYDVKMKEKGDIPEGYSVSREKKERFSLILESASTNQTSMYLCASSPRQGSYNEQFFGPGTRLTVL.

Only one count was recorded for this clone. The CDR3 DNA sequence: TGTGCCAGCAAAAGGACGGGAGGGGGTGAAAAACTGTTTTTT. It encodes CASKRTGGGEKLFF. V gene TRBV27 combines with J gene TRBJ1-4; D is perhaps TRBD1 (6 bases). This CDR3 has 14 residues. CDR1 is MNHEY and CDR2 is SMNVEV in the germline V gene (reference sequence). V lost 7 bases to trimming and J lost 7 bases, with 16 bases between them.

The chain has TRBV19 and TRBJ2-7, with TRBD1 identical over 10 bases. This CDR3 spans 15 amino acids. CDR1 and CDR2 from the germline V gene are LNHDA and SQIVND (reference sequence). With 3 bases clipped from V and 4 bases from J, the junction kept 6 bases outside the gene matches. This chain's CDR3 is CASSMEDRGSYEQYF. The CDR3 coding sequence is TGTGCCAGTAGTATGGAGGACAGGGGGTCATACGAGCAGTACTTC.

Only a few counts were recorded for this clone. The chain recombines TRBV9 with TRBJ2-7; D remains ambiguous. The V end was cut by 0 bases, the J end by 4 bases, with 14 bases between. Germline V CDR1 and CDR2: SGDLS, YYNGEE. The CDR3 covers 15 residues. CDR3 bases: TGTGCCAGCAGCGTAGCTGACGGAGATCAATACGAGCAGTACTTC. Its protein is CASSVADGDQYEQYF.

The chain combines TRBV11-2 with TRBJ2-7; the match to TRBD1 covers 7 bases. The CDR3 is made up of 15 amino acids. Trimming took 3 bases from V and 0 from J; bases not matched to a gene: 5. Looked up from germline, CDR1 is SGHAT and CDR2 is FQNNGV. CDR3: CASSFGTESSYEQYF. CDR3 in DNA: TGTGCCAGCAGCTTTGGGACAGAGAGCTCCTACGAGCAGTACTTC.

V is TRBV28 and J is TRBJ1-2; 10 bases align to TRBD1. Unmatched junction bases numbered 6, after V lost 6 bases and J lost 2 bases. This CDR3 region has 15 residues. Germline-derived CDR1 and CDR2 are MDHEN and SYDVKM. CDR3 residues: CASSLEGQGNYGYTF. As DNA, the CDR3 is TGTGCCAGCAGCCTAGAGGGACAGGGGAACTATGGCTACACCTTC.

The chain combines TRBV4-1 with TRBJ2-7, with D perhaps TRBD2 (5 bases). Looked up from germline, CDR1 is MGHRA and CDR2 is YSYEKL. The CDR3 has 16 residues. Trimming removed 0 bases at V and 4 bases at J, with 16 bases between. For the CDR3, the DNA is TGCGCCAGCAGCCAAGATCTCGTGGGAGCAGTATACGAGCAGTACTTC. Amino acid sequence: CASSQDLVGAVYEQYF.

The chain recombines TRBV19 with TRBJ1-1; TRBD1 is a possible D gene (6 bases). Germline lookup yields CDR1 LNHDA and CDR2 SQIVND (reference sequence). The CDR3 runs to 13 residues. With 5 bases removed from V and 4 bases from J, the gap between germline ends came to 11 bases. The CDR3 DNA reads TGTGCCAGTAGTTCGACAGGCCGCACTGAAGCTTTCTTT. Its translation: CASSSTGRTEAFF.

The chain carries TRBV7-9 and TRBJ2-1, with D unclear. The CDR3 has 13 amino acids. The germline V and J ends were trimmed by 1 base and 7 bases, with 8 bases remaining between them. Looked up from germline, CDR1 is SEHNR and CDR2 is FQNEAQ (reference sequence). For the CDR3, the DNA is TGTGCCAGCAGCTTAGTTAGCTTTAATGAGCAGTTCTTC. As protein: CASSLVSFNEQFF. The full variable domain, completed using reference TRBV7-9 and TRBJ2-1, is DTGVSQNPRHKITKRGQNVTFRCDPISEHNRLYWYRQTLGQGPEFLTYFQNEAQLEKSRLLSDRFSAERPKGSFSTLEIQRTEQGDSAMYLCASSLVSFNEQFFGPGTRLTVL.

This clone was observed a single time. The CDR3: CASSPGSLTGELFF. For the CDR3, the DNA is TGTGCCAGCAGCCCGGGGTCCCTCACCGGGGAGCTGTTTTTT. The chain recombines TRBV3-1 (or the pseudogene TRBV3-2) with TRBJ2-2; possibly TRBD2 for D (5 bases). The CDR3 sequence is 14 residues long. The V end was cut by 4 bases, the J end by 4 bases, with 10 bases between. Germline CDR1 is LGHDT and CDR2 is YNNKEL (reference sequence).

The chain employs TRBV5-1 and TRBJ2-1, with a weak D call TRBD2 (5 bases). The V gene lost 4 bases and the J gene lost 0 bases, with 11 bases spanning the gap. From germline, CDR1 is SGHRS and CDR2 YFSETQ. The CDR3 has 15 residues. The CDR3: CASSQSGSSYNEQFF. Written as DNA, the CDR3 is TGCGCCAGCAGCCAGAGCGGAAGCTCCTACAATGAGCAGTTCTTC.

CDR3 sequence (DNA): TGTGCCAGCAGCTTAGGACTAGCGGGTGGCACAGATACGCAGTATTTT. Amino acid sequence: CASSLGLAGGTDTQYF. This chain uses TRBV7-2 with TRBJ2-3, with 10 bases lining up with TRBD2. After removal of 1 base from V and 1 base from J, the junction contained 2 bases not matched to a gene. The CDR3 is made up of 16 amino acids. The germline CDR1 and CDR2 sequences are SGHTA and FQGNSA.

The chain has TRBV7-9 and TRBJ2-7; TRBD1 matches 7 bases. V was clipped by 6 bases and J by 0 bases; unmatched bases: 5. The CDR3 totals 14 residues. Germline lookup yields CDR1 SEHNR and CDR2 FQNEAQ (reference sequence). The CDR3 loop is CASSMTGSSYEQYF. CDR3 sequence (DNA): TGTGCCAGCAGTATGACAGGGAGCTCCTACGAGCAGTACTTC.

The chain links TRBV5-4 to TRBJ1-6; tentative D call: TRBD1 (6 bases). V was clipped by 4 bases and J by 6 bases, with 17 bases between them. The CDR3 consists of 16 residues. Germline values: CDR1 SGHNT, CDR2 YYREEE (reference sequence). In DNA form, the CDR3 reads TGTGCCAGCAGCACATATGGGCGGGGGGCTAATTCACCCCTCCACTTT. Translated: CASSTYGRGANSPLHF.

This chain joins TRBV20-1 and TRBJ2-3; 10 bases are a match to TRBD1. Germline V gene sequence: CDR1 DFQATT, CDR2 SNEGSKA (reference sequence). CDR3 length: 15 residues. J lost 2 bases, V lost 3 bases, and 5 bases had no gene match. The CDR3 DNA is TGCAGTGCTAGTTGGGGGACAGGGGTCACAGATACGCAGTATTTT. Translation: CSASWGTGVTDTQYF.

The V call is TRBV28, the J call TRBJ1-5, with D maybe TRBD1 (5 bases). From germline, CDR1 is MDHEN and CDR2 SYDVKM. The CDR3 totals 17 residues. V was pared by 1 base and J by 3 bases, with 16 bases between. The CDR3 sequence: CASSLLADRFYNQPQHF. CDR3 nucleotides: TGTGCCAGCAGTTTATTAGCCGACAGATTCTACAATCAGCCCCAGCATTTT.

The chain has TRBV28 and TRBJ2-6; tentative D call: TRBD1 (6 bases). The V gene lost 10 bases and the J gene lost 0 bases, with 19 bases spanning the gap. CDR1 and CDR2 from the germline V gene are MDHEN and SYDVKM. This CDR3 region has 17 residues. The CDR3 DNA follows: TGTGCCACCTACAAGGACAGCACCATCTCTGGGGCCAACGTCCTGACTTTC. Its translation is CATYKDSTISGANVLTF.

This chain joins TRBV12-3 or TRBV12-4 and TRBJ2-7; D unresolved. The V gene lost 5 bases and the J gene lost 7 bases, with 12 bases spanning the gap. This CDR3 comprises 12 residues. CDR3 in DNA: TGTGCCAGCAGTCTTACACCCGGGGAGCAGTACTTC. Residues: CASSLTPGEQYF.

This chain uses TRBV15 with TRBJ1-6; tentatively, D is TRBD1 (6 bases). The CDR3 consists of 14 residues. CDR1 and CDR2 from the germline V gene are LNHNV and YYDKDF (reference sequence). Trimming left V 3 bases short and J 7 bases short, with 10 bases between. The CDR3 loop is CATSRDRTNSPLHF. The CDR3 DNA follows: TGTGCCACCAGCAGGGACAGAACCAATTCACCCCTCCACTTT.

J is TRBJ1-5 and V is TRBV30; the match to TRBD1 covers 9 bases. The CDR3 has 14 amino acids. V dropped 2 bases and J dropped 7; count of bases not matched to a gene: 6. The germline gives CDR1 GTSNPN, CDR2 SVGIG (reference sequence). CDR3 nucleotides: TGTGCCTGGAGTCCCGGGACAGGGAACCAGCCCCAGCATTTT. It specifies CAWSPGTGNQPQHF.

DNA for the CDR3: TGCGCCAGCAGCCCCGACCGATTATCGACAGTCGGCTACACCTTC. Protein sequence: CASSPDRLSTVGYTF. This chain joins TRBV10-1 and TRBJ1-2, with D possibly TRBD1 on 5 matching bases. Germline V gene data show CDR1 as WNHNN and CDR2 as SYGVQD (reference sequence). V shed 6 bases and J shed 8 bases, with 22 bases lying between them. The CDR3 extends over 15 amino acids.

The chain combines TRBV15 with TRBJ2-5; D is perhaps TRBD1 (6 bases). V lost 4 bases and J 1 base, leaving 10 bases between the germline ends. Germline-derived CDR1 and CDR2 are LNHNV and YYDKDF (reference sequence). The CDR3 is 14 residues long. CDR3 DNA: TGTGCCACCAGCAAAAGACAGGTCCAAGAGACCCAGTACTTC. Translated: CATSKRQVQETQYF. Complete variable domain (other parts from reference TRBV15 and TRBJ2-5): DAMVIQNPRYQVTQFGKPVTLSCSQTLNHNVMYWYQQKSSQAPKLLFHYYDKDFNNEADTPDNFQSRRPNTSFCFLDIRSPGLGDTAMYLCATSKRQVQETQYFGPGTRLLVL.

The V and J genes are TRBV18 and TRBJ1-2; 8 positions agree with TRBD1. CDR1 is KGHSH and CDR2 is LQKENI in the germline V gene. Trimming at V came to 3 bases and at J to 4 bases, leaving 19 bases not matched to a gene. CDR3 size: 19 residues. The CDR3, as DNA: TGTGCCAGCTCACCCCAATTAATGGACAGGGATCATCCTGCCTATGGCTACACCTTC. Its translation: CASSPQLMDRDHPAYGYTF.

This clone has a handful of counts. The chain uses TRBV5-4 and TRBJ2-2; 9 positions match TRBD1. Germline values: CDR1 SGHNT, CDR2 YYREEE (reference sequence). The V segment lost 3 bases and the J segment 2 bases; nucleotides outside the gene matches: 8. The CDR3 has 17 residues. CDR3 nucleotides: TGTGCCAGCAGCTCGCCGGGACAGGGATTAAACACCGGGGAGCTGTTTTTT. Amino acid sequence: CASSSPGQGLNTGELFF.

The chain combines TRBV27 with TRBJ1-2; D is possibly TRBD1 (5 bases). Germline V lookup: CDR1 MNHEY, CDR2 SMNVEV (reference sequence). The CDR3 runs 14 residues. V lost 5 bases to trimming and J lost 5 bases, with 15 bases between them. The CDR3 spells CASSPRAAAYGYTF. The CDR3 bases are TGTGCCAGCAGTCCCAGGGCCGCGGCGTATGGCTACACCTTC.

This clone was seen a few times. The genes are TRBV4-2 and TRBJ2-7; 11 bases are a match to TRBD1. Germline values: CDR1 LGHNA, CDR2 YNFKEQ. This CDR3 has 13 residues. The ends lost 8 bases at V and 5 bases at J; junction bases unmatched: 5. The CDR3 is CASSMGQGDEQYF. In DNA form, the CDR3 reads TGTGCCAGCTCCATGGGACAGGGGGACGAGCAGTACTTC.

The chain recombines TRBV7-3 with TRBJ1-1; 9 bases align to TRBD1. The trim removed 0 bases at V and 6 bases at J, leaving 5 bases unmatched. Per germline, CDR1 SGHTA and CDR2 FQGTGA. The CDR3 is 15 residues long. The CDR3 reads CASSLTQGARAEAFF. The DNA of the CDR3 is TGTGCCAGCAGCTTAACACAGGGGGCGCGGGCTGAAGCTTTCTTT.